Sequencing of this T cell receptor (beta chain) was carried out in a study of cytomegalovirus exposure and HLA in healthy donors. Here immunoSEQ multiplex PCR was the method, and the copy in TCRdb shows in-frame clones only, minus some. Found here are approximately 60,000 clones, around 90% of them singletons; the top ten hold over 1%. The length of the CDR3 is 17 residues. V was pared by 3 bases and J by 0 bases, with 6 bases of the junction left unmatched. Germline V gives CDR1 MDHEN, CDR2 SYDVKM. The clonotype comes from a young woman in good health and CMV-seronegative. The sample comprised PBMCs. The chain combines TRBV28 with TRBJ2-2; TRBD1 aligns across 8 bases. The CDR3 region is CASSFVAGQANTGELFF. The CDR3 nucleotides are TGTGCCAGCAGTTTCGTCGCGGGACAGGCGAACACCGGGGAGCTGTTTTTT.